These 22 T cell receptor beta chains came from one sample sequenced in a study of blood T cell repertoires in COVID-19. Here immunoSEQ multiplex PCR was the method, and the copy in TCRdb shows in-frame clones only, minus some. Of some 300,000 clones listed, around 92% are singletons. Sequenced sample: PBMCs or T cells enriched from blood (not recorded which). The receptors were gathered from a woman aged 25 to 39 who had recovered from COVID-19.

As for this clone: A read error may account for a junction end that differs from germline. V is TRBV7-7 and J is TRBJ2-7; 10 nucleotides align to TRBD1. CDR1 is SSHAT, CDR2 FNYEAQ, per germline (reference sequence). This CDR3 comprises 16 residues. The CDR3 bases are TGTGCTAGCAGCGAGAGGGGACAGGGGAGTTCCTACGAGCAGTACTTC. This translates into CASSERGQGSSYEQYF.

The V gene is TRBV7-9, the J gene TRBJ1-2; D is perhaps TRBD1 (6 bases). Trimming took off 4 bases at V and 4 bases at J, with 16 bases between the two ends. The germline gives CDR1 SEHNR, CDR2 FQNEAQ (reference sequence). The CDR3 is made up of 15 amino acids. The CDR3 DNA sequence: TGTGCCAGCAGCTCAGGGGTATCAGAGGCCTATGGCTACACCTTC. Protein product: CASSSGVSEAYGYTF.

The chain is built from TRBV5-1 and TRBJ2-1, with 13 bases lining up with TRBD2. V dropped 5 bases and J dropped 9; count of bases not matched to a gene: 8. Germline V lookup: CDR1 SGHRS, CDR2 YFSETQ. This CDR3 contains 15 residues. The CDR3 region is CASRRTSGRKGEQFF. In nucleotides, the CDR3 is TGCGCCAGCAGGCGGACTAGCGGGAGAAAGGGTGAGCAGTTCTTC.

A single count supports this clone. In DNA, the CDR3 is TGTGCCAGCAGCTTTGGGAGGACTAGCGGGAGGGCCGGAGGTGAGCAGTTCTTC. This encodes CASSFGRTSGRAGGEQFF. The chain carries TRBV11-2 and TRBJ2-1, with 15 bases fitting TRBD2. Germline V gene data show CDR1 as SGHAT and CDR2 as FQNNGV. This CDR3 is built from 18 residues. Germline trimming cut 3 bases from V and 9 bases from J; bases unmatched to any gene: 12.

The chain has TRBV24-1 and TRBJ2-3, with 8 bases aligning to TRBD1. The CDR3 totals 16 residues. In germline, CDR1 is KGHDR, CDR2 SFDVKD. Trimming cost V 2 bases and J 1 base; bases outside gene matches: 4. The DNA of the CDR3 is TGTGCCACCAGTGATTCTCCGGGACAGGGCACAGATACGCAGTATTTT. Protein: CATSDSPGQGTDTQYF.

The chain employs TRBV6-5 and TRBJ1-1, with D maybe TRBD1 (6 bases). CDR3 length equals 13 residues. The germline gives CDR1 MNHEY, CDR2 SVGAGI. The V end lost 6 bases, the J end lost 5 bases, and 13 bases lay between the germline ends. CDR3 DNA: TGTGCCAGCAGAGGGGGGGGGAGGACTGAAGCTTTCTTT. Translating gives CASRGGGRTEAFF.

This chain connects TRBV11-2 to TRBJ1-4; 9 bases agree with TRBD1. V gave up 5 bases and J gave up 3 bases; unmatched junction bases: 7. The germline V gene encodes CDR1 SGHAT and CDR2 FQNNGV. This CDR3 contains 16 residues. The CDR3 loop is CASSRWTGAANEKLFF. In DNA form, the CDR3 reads TGTGCCAGCAGCAGATGGACAGGGGCGGCTAATGAAAAACTGTTTTTT.

The V call is TRBV10-3, the J call TRBJ1-2; tentatively, D is TRBD1 (5 bases). This CDR3 has 8 residues. From germline, CDR1 is ENHRY and CDR2 SYGVKD. CDR3 DNA sequence: TGTGACGGGACTGACTACACCTTC. Translating gives CDGTDYTF.

The chain uses TRBV27 and TRBJ1-1; D gene ambiguous. V was clipped by 6 bases and J by 1 base, with 15 bases between them. This CDR3 is 15 amino acids long. Per germline, CDR1 MNHEY and CDR2 SMNVEV (reference sequence). The CDR3 region has the DNA TGTGCCAGCAGGGAGCCGGGAGCTGGGAACACTGAAGCTTTCTTT. It codes for CASREPGAGNTEAFF.

The chain has TRBV7-6 and TRBJ2-7; TRBD1 agrees at 7 bases. The CDR3 extends over 14 amino acids. The V gene's germline CDR1 is SGHVS and CDR2 FNYEAQ. Unmatched junction bases numbered 9, after V lost 8 bases and J lost 2 bases. This chain's CDR3 is CASGPHRGTYEQYF. In nucleotides, the CDR3 is TGTGCCAGCGGACCTCACAGGGGAACCTACGAGCAGTACTTC. The entire variable domain, with the rest obtained from reference TRBV7-6 and TRBJ2-7, is as follows: GAGVSQSPRYKVTKRGQDVALRCDPISGHVSLYWYRQALGQGPEFLTYFNYEAQQDKSGLPNDRFSAERPEGSISTLTIQRTEQRDSAMYRCASGPHRGTYEQYFGPGTRLTVT.

The chain has TRBV9 and TRBJ1-1; perhaps TRBD1 as D (5 bases). Trimming shortened V by 6 bases and J by 3 bases, and 15 bases separated the two germline ends. Germline CDR1 SGDLS, CDR2 YYNGEE. There are 14 residues in the CDR3. The CDR3 loop reads CASTVEGWDTEAFF. Here the CDR3 DNA reads TGTGCCAGCACCGTGGAGGGGTGGGACACTGAAGCTTTCTTT.

The gene calls are TRBV11-3 and TRBJ1-2, with 10 nucleotides matching TRBD1. The CDR3 covers 13 residues. V lost 6 bases, J lost 6 bases, and 4 bases stayed unmatched. CDR1 and CDR2 (germline): SGHNT, YENEEA. The CDR3 protein is CASSFGTGDGYTF. The CDR3 nucleotides read TGTGCCAGCAGTTTCGGGACAGGGGATGGCTACACCTTC.

The V and J genes are TRBV20-1 and TRBJ2-7; unclear D gene. This CDR3 contains 11 residues. Germline lookup yields CDR1 DFQATT and CDR2 SNEGSKA (reference sequence). V was cut by 6 bases and J by 2 bases, with 8 bases left in between. The CDR3 loop reads CSAAHTYEQYF. Here the CDR3 DNA reads TGCAGTGCAGCGCATACCTACGAGCAGTACTTC.

The chain couples TRBV7-9 to TRBJ2-7; 8 bases fit TRBD1. The CDR3 contains 14 residues. Germline-derived CDR1 and CDR2 are SEHNR and FQNEAQ (reference sequence). Trimming at V came to 5 bases and at J to 3 bases, leaving 6 bases not matched to a gene. The DNA of the CDR3 is TGTGCCAGCAGCGTCCGGGACAGGCGCTACGAGCAGTACTTC. It translates to CASSVRDRRYEQYF.

This rearrangement joins TRBV29-1 to TRBJ1-2; 9 bases are a match to TRBD1. V lost 5 bases to trimming and J lost 4 bases; unmatched junction nucleotides: 11. The CDR3 runs to 15 residues. Germline V gene sequence: CDR1 SQVTM, CDR2 ANQGSEA. The CDR3 spells CSVTAGTGPGYGYTF. For the CDR3, the DNA is TGCAGCGTTACGGCCGGGACAGGGCCCGGCTATGGCTACACCTTC.

This clone was seen a few times. J is TRBJ2-5 and V is TRBV27; TRBD2 matches at 11 bases. Trimming at V came to 5 bases and at J to 5 bases, leaving 13 bases not matched to a gene. CDR1 MNHEY and CDR2 SMNVEV come from the germline V gene (reference sequence). The CDR3 covers 17 residues. The CDR3 protein is CASSPTQLAGVLETQYF. CDR3 in DNA: TGTGCCAGCAGTCCAACCCAACTAGCGGGAGTGCTTGAGACCCAGTACTTC.

This chain joins TRBV7-6 and TRBJ2-2, with 8 positions matching TRBD1. This CDR3 is 14 amino acids long. Germline trimming cut 4 bases from V and 4 bases from J; bases unmatched to any gene: 2. CDR1 and CDR2 (germline): SGHVS, FNYEAQ. This CDR3 is CASSSTGGTGELFF. The CDR3 DNA follows: TGTGCCAGCAGCTCAACAGGGGGCACCGGGGAGCTGTTTTTT.

A word on this clone: The junction shows a germline mismatch at one end, possibly a read error. The chain couples TRBV4-1 to TRBJ1-5, with D unclear. The CDR3 is 18 amino acids. CDR1 and CDR2 from the germline V gene are MGHRA and YSYEKL. CDR3 amino acids: CASSEESGLVPGDQPQHF. DNA for the CDR3: TGCGCCAGCAGCGAAGAGTCTGGACTAGTACCCGGGGATCAGCCCCAGCATTTT.

The rearrangement uses TRBV27 and TRBJ2-7, with unresolved D. Germline V gene sequence: CDR1 MNHEY, CDR2 SMNVEV (reference sequence). Trimming left V 2 bases short and J 4 bases short, with 12 bases between. The length of the CDR3 is 14 residues. CDR3 protein: CASSLSGFGYEQYF. The CDR3 DNA reads as TGTGCCAGCAGTTTAAGTGGGTTCGGGTACGAGCAGTACTTC.

V is TRBV5-6 and J is TRBJ1-2; D is perhaps TRBD1 (6 bases). The germline V and J ends were trimmed by 4 bases and 8 bases, with 15 bases remaining between them. This CDR3 region has 13 residues. In germline, CDR1 is SGHDT, CDR2 YYEEEE. This chain's CDR3 is CASSLLRGVGYTF. In DNA form, the CDR3 reads TGTGCCAGCAGCCTCCTCAGGGGAGTGGGCTACACCTTC. Full variable domain (outside the CDR3, taken from reference TRBV5-6 and TRBJ1-2): DAGVTQSPTHLIKTRGQQVTLRCSPKSGHDTVSWYQQALGQGPQFIFQYYEEEERQRGNFPDRFSGHQFPNYSSELNVNALLLGDSALYLCASSLLRGVGYTFGSGTRLTVV.

In nucleotides, the CDR3 is TGCAGCGTTCTCGGGGAGGCCTACGAGCAGTACTTC. This encodes CSVLGEAYEQYF. The chain joins TRBV29-1 to TRBJ2-7; a possible D gene is TRBD2 (6 bases). Per germline, CDR1 SQVTM and CDR2 ANQGSEA. The CDR3 loop spans 12 amino acids. Trimming pared 5 bases from V and 2 bases from J, leaving 10 bases between.

The chain has TRBV4-3 and TRBJ2-7; 9 bases line up with TRBD2. The germline V gene has CDR1 LGHNA and CDR2 YSLEER. The V and J ends lost 0 bases and 3 bases, in that order; junction bases with no gene match: 18. The CDR3 is 20 residues long. CDR3 sequence (DNA): TGCGCCAGCAGCCAAGATTCTTTTGGAAGACGTACTAGCGGGTTCTACGAGCAGTACTTC. This translates into CASSQDSFGRRTSGFYEQYF.